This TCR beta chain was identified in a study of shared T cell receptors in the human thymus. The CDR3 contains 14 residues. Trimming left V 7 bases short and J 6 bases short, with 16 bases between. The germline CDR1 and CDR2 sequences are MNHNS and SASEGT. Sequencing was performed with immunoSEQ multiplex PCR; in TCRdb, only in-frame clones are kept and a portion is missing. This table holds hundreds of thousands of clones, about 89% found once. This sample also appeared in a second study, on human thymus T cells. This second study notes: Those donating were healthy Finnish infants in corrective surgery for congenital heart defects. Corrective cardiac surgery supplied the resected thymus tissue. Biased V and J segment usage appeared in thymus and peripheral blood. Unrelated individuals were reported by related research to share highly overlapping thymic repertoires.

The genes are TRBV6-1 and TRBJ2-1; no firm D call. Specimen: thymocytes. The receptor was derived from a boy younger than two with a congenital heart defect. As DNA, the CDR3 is TGTGCCAGCACGTCGGCTAGATTTGGCAATGAGCAGTTCTTC. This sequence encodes CASTSARFGNEQFF.